One and the same sample provided the 32 T cell receptor beta chains below, sequenced in a study of tumor and adjacent non-tumor tissue in lung cancer. RNA was extracted from bulk tissue without any cell sorting. More than 3 cm separated this lung sample from the edge of the tumor. A modified ARM-PCR protocol with three rounds of nested PCR amplified TCRbeta. One entry per CDR3 protein, called by TCRdb with MiXCR from the multiplex PCR reads. The profile shows tens of thousands of distinct CDR3 sequences, around two thirds of them singletons. The sample taken for sequencing was distant non-tumor lung tissue. These receptors were obtained from a man in his sixties or seventies with non-small cell lung cancer.

With respect to this clonotype: This may come from a read error, since a much larger clone is one base off. CDR3 protein: CASSRTQGDRETQYF. The DNA for the CDR3 is TGTGCCAGCAGCCGAACCCAAGGGGACAGGGAGACCCAGTACTTC. This sequence joins TRBV6-5 and TRBJ2-5; 8 bases match TRBD1. The CDR3 loop spans 15 amino acids. J was trimmed by 5 bases and V by 6 bases; bases with no gene match: 11. Germline loops: CDR1 MNHEY, CDR2 SVGAGI.

The chain couples TRBV28 to TRBJ1-3; no definite D call. Germline CDR1 reads MDHEN; CDR2 reads SYDVKM. Trimming left V 2 bases short and J 0 bases short, with 8 bases between. The CDR3 runs to 15 residues. The CDR3 DNA reads as TGTGCCAGCAGTTTAAGGCGAAGCTCTGGAAACACCATATATTTT. It is translated as CASSLRRSSGNTIYF.

Turning to this clonotype: Since the CDR3 does not end with the conserved phenylalanine or tryptophan, this likely comes from a read error. The chain has TRBV12-3 or TRBV12-4 and TRBJ1-3; D call uncertain. CDR3 size: 13 residues. The V end lost 9 bases, the J end lost 4 bases, and 13 bases lay between the germline ends. The CDR3 DNA is TGTGCCAGTAGCGCCATCTGGGGAAACACCATATATCTT. Its translation: CASSAIWGNTIYL.

J is TRBJ2-1 and V is TRBV6-5, with 15 bases matching TRBD2. Germline lookup yields CDR1 MNHEY and CDR2 SVGAGI. V lost 5 bases to trimming and J lost 11 bases; unmatched junction nucleotides: 7. This CDR3 is 15 amino acids long. This CDR3 reads CASSGGLAGGLKQFF. CDR3 bases: TGTGCCAGCAGTGGTGGACTAGCGGGGGGGCTTAAGCAGTTCTTC.

V gene TRBV6-1 combines with J gene TRBJ2-3; 9 bases align to TRBD2. From germline, CDR1 is MNHNS and CDR2 SASEGT. With 5 bases clipped from V and 5 bases from J, the junction kept 11 bases outside the gene matches. The CDR3 is 16 amino acids. The CDR3 region is CASSPPFAGGVDTQYF. DNA for the CDR3: TGTGCCAGCAGTCCCCCGTTTGCGGGAGGGGTAGATACGCAGTATTTT.

There are many counts of this clonotype. The rearrangement links TRBV7-3 to TRBJ2-1; D is possibly TRBD2 (6 bases). Germline-derived CDR1 and CDR2 are SGHTA and FQGTGA. CDR3 length: 15 amino acids. V was shortened by 5 bases and J by 0 bases, with 11 bases between the two germline ends. This chain's CDR3 is CASSVEGSSYNEQFF. CDR3 in DNA: TGTGCCAGCAGCGTGGAGGGAAGCTCCTACAATGAGCAGTTCTTC.

V gene TRBV5-1 combines with J gene TRBJ2-3; D is unresolved. This CDR3 contains 11 residues. CDR1 SGHRS and CDR2 YFSETQ come from the germline V gene. Trimming pared 7 bases from V and 4 bases from J, leaving 7 bases between. Here the CDR3 DNA reads TGCGCCAGCGCCTGGGCAGATACGCAGTATTTT. Translation gives CASAWADTQYF.

Note on this clonotype: It may be a read error: a sequence one base away is much more abundant. The rearrangement joins TRBV5-6 to TRBJ2-3; D unclear. Trimming removed 0 bases at V and 5 bases at J, with 13 bases between. Germline V lookup: CDR1 SGHDT, CDR2 YYEEEE. The CDR3 runs 15 residues. CDR3 DNA sequence: TGTGCCAGCAGCTTGGCGCTAATGAAGGGAGATACGCAGTATTTT. This codes for CASSLALMKGDTQYF.

This chain uses TRBV28 with TRBJ2-7; TRBD2 matches 10 bases. The CDR3 is made up of 12 amino acids. Germline loops: CDR1 MDHEN, CDR2 SYDVKM. V dropped 11 bases and J dropped 8; count of bases not matched to a gene: 9. The CDR3 sequence: CACSGGPGQQYF. DNA for the CDR3: TGTGCCTGTAGCGGGGGGCCCGGTCAGCAGTACTTC. The full variable domain, with the rest looked up from reference TRBV28 and TRBJ2-7, is DVKVTQSSRYLVKRTGEKVFLECVQDMDHENMFWYRQDPGLGLRLIYFSYDVKMKEKGDIPEGYSVSREKKERFSLILESASTNQTSMYLCACSGGPGQQYFGPGTRLTVT.

About this clonotype itself: The conserved phenylalanine or tryptophan normally closing the CDR3 is absent here, so this likely arose from a read error. V usage is TRBV11-2 and J usage is TRBJ2-2; TRBD1 might be the D (6 bases). The germline V gene has CDR1 SGHAT and CDR2 FQNNGV. This CDR3 region has 16 residues. CDR3 loop: CGSSLQGTLFAGELFS. CDR3 sequence (DNA): TGTGGCAGCAGCCTGCAGGGGACGTTGTTCGCCGGGGAGCTGTTTTCT.

Of note for this clonotype: The germline gene is not matched at one end of the junction; a read error may be the cause. CDR3 in DNA: TGTACTAGTGGTTTGGCGCCCTCCGGGACTAGCGGTTACAATGAGCAGTTCTTC. Its protein product is CTSGLAPSGTSGYNEQFF. J is TRBJ2-1 and V is TRBV12-5, with TRBD2 matching 11 bases. The CDR3 runs to 18 residues. The germline V gene encodes CDR1 LGHNT and CDR2 FRNRAP.

Regarding this clonotype: One end of the junction fails to match germline, which may point to a read error. J is TRBJ2-1 and V is TRBV5-6; 7 bases map to TRBD1. Germline loops: CDR1 SGHDT, CDR2 YYEEEE. This CDR3 comprises 15 residues. CDR3 loop: CVSSLVRARGSERFF. The CDR3 DNA reads TGTGTCAGCAGCTTGGTACGGGCCAGGGGGAGTGAGCGGTTCTTC.

This clonotype is judged medium-sized (0.01 to 0.1%). The chain recombines TRBV5-4 with TRBJ1-2; D perhaps matches TRBD1 (6 bases). Trimming removed 6 bases at V and 5 bases at J, with 17 bases between. CDR1 and CDR2 from the germline V gene are SGHNT and YYREEE (reference sequence). This CDR3 region has 14 residues. The CDR3 here is CASTPFWGAYGYTF. In DNA form, the CDR3 reads TGTGCCAGCACCCCTTTCTGGGGGGCTTATGGCTACACCTTC.

As regards this clonotype: Since a much larger clone is just one base distant, this may be a read error. This chain links TRBV20-1 with TRBJ2-5; either TRBD1 or TRBD2 may supply D (5 bases each). This CDR3 has 13 amino acids. Germline values: CDR1 DFQATT, CDR2 SNEGSKA (reference sequence). This chain's CDR3 is CNARGRFQETQYF. The CDR3 DNA is TGCAATGCTAGGGGACGGTTCCAAGAGACCCAGTACTTC.

Comment on this clonotype: An end of the junction differs from the germline gene, which may be a read error. J is TRBJ2-7 and V is TRBV11-1; 7 nucleotides agree with TRBD2. CDR1 is SGHAT, CDR2 FQDESV, per germline (reference sequence). The CDR3 is 16 amino acids. The CDR3 DNA is TGTGCCAGCAGCTTATCGCGTCTAGCGGACTCCTACGAGCATTACTTC. As protein: CASSLSRLADSYEHYF. Full variable domain (rest looked up from reference TRBV11-1 and TRBJ2-7): EAEVAQSPRYKITEKSQAVAFWCDPISGHATLYWYRQILGQGPELLVQFQDESVVDDSQLPKDRFSAERLKGVDSTLKIQPAELGDSAMYLCASSLSRLADSYEHYFGPGTRLTVT.

This chain joins TRBV4-1 and TRBJ1-6; 12 nucleotides align to TRBD1. Germline V gene data show CDR1 as MGHRA and CDR2 as YSYEKL. With 0 bases clipped from V and 14 bases from J, the junction kept 14 bases outside the gene matches. The CDR3 is made up of 18 amino acids. CDR3 sequence reads: CASSQDPPGQGAWWSLHF. DNA for the CDR3: TGCGCCAGCAGCCAAGATCCCCCGGGACAGGGGGCCTGGTGGTCCCTCCACTTT.

Regarding this clonotype: Germline is not matched at one junction end, which may reflect a read error. J is TRBJ2-1 and V is TRBV11-2; D not certain. Germline V lookup: CDR1 SGHAT, CDR2 FQNNGV. The CDR3 consists of 15 residues. The CDR3 region is CASNLGLGSYNEQFF. Written as DNA, the CDR3 is TGTGCCAGCAACTTAGGCTTAGGCTCCTACAATGAGCAGTTCTTC.

The chain links TRBV7-9 to TRBJ2-3; tentative D call: TRBD2 (6 bases). The CDR3 has 16 amino acids. The V gene lost 1 base and the J gene lost 6 bases, with 17 bases spanning the gap. Germline loops: CDR1 SEHNR, CDR2 FQNEAQ (reference sequence). The CDR3 sequence: CASSLGAGAPGDTQYF. CDR3 nucleotides: TGTGCCAGCAGCTTAGGAGCGGGCGCCCCTGGGGATACGCAGTATTTT.

The chain recombines TRBV4-1 with TRBJ2-1; possible D gene TRBD2, 7 bases. This CDR3 has 15 amino acids. The germline CDR1 and CDR2 sequences are MGHRA and YSYEKL. Between the trimmed V and J ends, which lost 9 bases and 1 base, there was a span of 16 bases. The CDR3 sequence is CASGGGGSSYNEQFF. DNA of the CDR3: TGCGCCAGTGGGGGCGGGGGTTCTTCCTACAATGAGCAGTTCTTC.

This clonotype was observed many times. This chain connects TRBV30 to TRBJ2-2; TRBD1 agrees at 8 bases. Losses at the gene ends were 7 bases for V and 2 bases for J; bases not matched to a gene: 3. This CDR3 spans 13 amino acids. Germline CDR1 and CDR2: GTSNPN and SVGIG (reference sequence). The CDR3 coding sequence is TGTGCCTCCGGGACAGGCAACACCGGGGAGCTGTTTTTT. It encodes CASGTGNTGELFF.

This chain connects TRBV6-5 to TRBJ2-7; 8 bases fit TRBD2. CDR1 and CDR2 from the germline V gene are MNHEY and SVGAGI. Unmatched junction bases numbered 10, after V lost 8 bases and J lost 7 bases. The CDR3 contains 13 residues. The CDR3 DNA sequence: TGTGCCAGCGGTCGGACTAGCCAGTATGAGCAGTACTTC. Amino acids: CASGRTSQYEQYF.

About this clonotype itself: This may be a read error: a much more frequent sequence differs by one nucleotide. The chain couples TRBV20-1 to TRBJ2-7; tentatively, D is TRBD2 (5 bases). From germline, CDR1 is DFQATT and CDR2 SNEGSKA (reference sequence). The CDR3 has 13 amino acids. The V and J ends lost 7 bases and 4 bases respectively, with 17 bases between them. The CDR3 DNA follows: TGCAGTGTTAGGTCGGGGAACGGTTACGAGCAGTACTTC. Residues: CSVRSGNGYEQYF.

Of note for this clonotype: This may be a read error: a much more frequent sequence differs by one nucleotide. The chain uses TRBV29-1 and TRBJ2-5; 7 bases align to TRBD1. Germline V lookup: CDR1 SQVTM, CDR2 ANQGSEA. This CDR3 spans 15 amino acids. This CDR3 reads CSVVLRQGVQETQCF. The CDR3 region has the DNA TGCAGCGTTGTTTTAAGGCAGGGGGTCCAAGAGACCCAGTGCTTC.

Comment on this clonotype: One junction end does not reproduce the germline sequence, and a read error may be involved. This chain joins TRBV6-1 and TRBJ2-3; 9 nucleotides match TRBD2. Germline V CDR1 and CDR2: MNHNS, SASEGT. The CDR3 spans 17 residues. In DNA form, the CDR3 reads TGTGCCAGTACCCGCGGCCCTACGGGGACTAGCAAAGATGCGCAGTATTTT. It codes for CASTRGPTGTSKDAQYF.

This clonotype was recorded many times. The chain couples TRBV6-1 to TRBJ2-2; perhaps D is TRBD1 or TRBD2 (6 bases each). The length of the CDR3 is 15 residues. The V end lost 8 bases, the J end lost 0 bases, and 13 bases lay between the germline ends. CDR1 is MNHNS, CDR2 SASEGT, per germline. As DNA, the CDR3 is TGTGCCAGCCGCTCGGGGGCTTCGAACACCGGGGAGCTGTTTTTT. Translating gives CASRSGASNTGELFF.

Points on this clonotype: An end of the junction differs from the germline gene, which may be a read error. The genes are TRBV10-1 and TRBJ2-3; D is ambiguous. CDR3 size: 12 residues. CDR1 WNHNN and CDR2 SYGVQD come from the germline V gene (reference sequence). CDR3 nucleotides: TGCGCCAACAGTGTTACGGGAGATACGCAGTATTTT. Residues: CANSVTGDTQYF.

About this clonotype: A read error is likely, as this CDR3 ends without the conserved phenylalanine or tryptophan. This chain connects TRBV11-2 to TRBJ2-3, with D possibly matching TRBD1 (5 bases). This CDR3 comprises 15 residues. CDR1 SGHAT and CDR2 FQNNGV come from the germline V gene. CDR3: CASSATVYPTGTQYC. For the CDR3, the DNA is TGTGCCAGCAGCGCAACCGTTTATCCCACAGGTACGCAGTATTGT.

V and J are TRBV29-1 and TRBJ2-1, with D maybe TRBD2 (5 bases). Germline V gene data show CDR1 as SQVTM and CDR2 as ANQGSEA. The CDR3 contains 14 residues. V dropped 4 bases and J dropped 7 bases, with 17 bases sitting between them. The CDR3 protein is CSVGPSGRGNEQFF. The CDR3 DNA reads as TGCAGCGTTGGGCCCAGCGGTAGAGGGAATGAGCAGTTCTTC.

About this clonotype itself: One end of the junction does not line up with germline, which may come from a read error. V gene TRBV11-2 combines with J gene TRBJ2-2; 7 bases map to TRBD1. Germline V gene data show CDR1 as SGHAT and CDR2 as FQNNGV. The CDR3 has 15 amino acids. The CDR3 spells CASSLTGFVTGKLFF. For the CDR3, the DNA is TGTGCCAGTAGCTTGACAGGGTTTGTCACCGGGAAGCTGTTTTTT.

The table lists this clonotype with many counts. This chain links TRBV6-5 with TRBJ2-5; TRBD2 matches 7 bases. Germline CDR1 reads MNHEY; CDR2 reads SVGAGI. The CDR3 is made up of 13 amino acids. J was trimmed by 5 bases and V by 4 bases; bases with no gene match: 4. CDR3: CASSFLGGETQYF. The CDR3 nucleotides read TGTGCCAGCAGTTTCCTCGGGGGGGAGACCCAGTACTTC.

A word on this clonotype: The CDR3 carries no conserved terminal phenylalanine or tryptophan, so it likely arises from a read error. The DNA is left out, because the CDR3 cannot be placed on it with certainty; the CDR3 is given as TCRdb lists it. J is TRBJ2-2 and V is TRBV11-2; TRBD2 is the table's D call, not checked against the DNA. CDR1 SGHAT and CDR2 FQNNGV come from the germline V gene. Ends included, the CDR3 has 16 residues. The CDR3: CASNLDRLASAGELLC.

This clonotype was observed many times. J is TRBJ1-1 and V is TRBV29-1, with D uncertain. CDR1 and CDR2 (germline): SQVTM, ANQGSEA. The V and J ends lost 7 bases and 2 bases respectively, with 11 bases between them. The CDR3 covers 12 residues. The CDR3 DNA follows: TGCAGCGGGAAGGATCCAAACACTGAAGCTTTCTTT. It codes for CSGKDPNTEAFF.